These 2 T cell receptor beta chains share one sample of origin, sequenced in a study of blood T cell repertoires in COVID-19. The assay was immunoSEQ multiplex PCR, and TCRdb's table has in-frame clones only and misses some. Of approximately 85,000 clones in the sample, about nine tenths were seen once. Sequencing used peripheral blood. These receptors all stem from a middle-aged man with active or convalescent COVID-19.

This clone was detected ten times or more. CDR3 sequence (DNA): TGTGCCAGCAGCTGGTCCAGGACAGAGAATTCACCCCTCCACTTT. The encoded protein is CASSWSRTENSPLHF. This chain connects TRBV5-5 to TRBJ1-6; weak D call: TRBD1 (6 bases). The V end was cut by 3 bases, the J end by 7 bases, with 14 bases between. Germline V gene sequence: CDR1 SGHKS, CDR2 YYEKEE (reference sequence). This CDR3 has 15 residues.

DNA for the CDR3: TGTGCCAGCAGTTTGCCAGGGGCCTACGAGCAGTACTTC. Residues: CASSLPGAYEQYF. The rearrangement links TRBV28 to TRBJ2-7, with D tentatively TRBD1 (6 bases). V lost 3 bases, J lost 2 bases, and 8 bases lay in between. This CDR3 is built from 13 residues. Germline CDR1 is MDHEN and CDR2 is SYDVKM. The whole variable domain, filled in from reference TRBV28 and TRBJ2-7, reads DVKVTQSSRYLVKRTGEKVFLECVQDMDHENMFWYRQDPGLGLRLIYFSYDVKMKEKGDIPEGYSVSREKKERFSLILESASTNQTSMYLCASSLPGAYEQYFGPGTRLTVT.